This TCR beta chain is from a study of monozygotic twins with inflammatory bowel disease. Donors each gave approximately 2.5 ml of blood. Making cDNA involved eight separate reactions per sample. From the 5' RACE reads, TCRdb lists one entry per CDR3 protein and no DNA. The sample table includes some 99,000 distinct CDR3 sequences. Germline lookup yields CDR1 SGHKS and CDR2 YYEKEE (reference sequence). The CDR3 length is 12 residues. Input material: blood. The J gene is TRBJ1-1, the V gene TRBV5-5. The sequence came from a human donor with ulcerative colitis or Crohn's disease, or a healthy co-twin of an affected twin (not recorded which). The chain's CDR3 is CASSLARTEAFF.